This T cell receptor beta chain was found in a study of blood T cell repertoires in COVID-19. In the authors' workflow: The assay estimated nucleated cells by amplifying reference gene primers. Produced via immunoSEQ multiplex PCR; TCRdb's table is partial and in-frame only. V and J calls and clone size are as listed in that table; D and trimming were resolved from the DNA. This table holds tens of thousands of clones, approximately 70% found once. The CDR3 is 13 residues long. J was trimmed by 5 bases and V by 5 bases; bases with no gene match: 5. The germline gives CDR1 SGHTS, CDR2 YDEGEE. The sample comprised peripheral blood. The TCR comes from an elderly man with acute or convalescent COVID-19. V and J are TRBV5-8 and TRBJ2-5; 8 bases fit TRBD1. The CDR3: CASRLTGAETQYF. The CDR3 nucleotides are TGTGCCAGCAGATTGACAGGGGCCGAGACCCAGTACTTC.